The 30 T cell receptor beta chains reported below all come from one sample, sequenced in a study of blood T cell repertoires in COVID-19. Clones were read by immunoSEQ multiplex PCR, and TCRdb kept only the in-frame ones, dropping some. Of about 350,000 clones detected, around 86% appear once; the ten largest clones hold under 6.5%. Material: peripheral blood. These receptors all stem from a woman aged 45-65 years with COVID-19, enrolled during active disease.

This sequence joins TRBV2 and TRBJ2-2; TRBD1 matches 7 bases. CDR1 and CDR2 (germline): SNHLY, FYNNEI. CDR3 length equals 14 residues. V was clipped by 7 bases and J by 7 bases; unmatched bases: 9. CDR3 nucleotide sequence: TGTGCCAGCACCCTGGACAGGAGGAGCGGGGAGCTGTTTTTT. This gives the protein CASTLDRRSGELFF.

The chain uses TRBV29-1 and TRBJ2-1; 8 positions agree with TRBD2. Germline CDR1 is SQVTM and CDR2 is ANQGSEA. The CDR3 has 12 residues. Trimming cost V 7 bases and J 7 bases; bases outside gene matches: 6. DNA of the CDR3: TGCAGCGGGGGACTAGTGTTGAATGAGCAGTTCTTC. Its protein is CSGGLVLNEQFF.

In DNA form, the CDR3 reads TGTGCCAGTAGTATGGGACACCCTACAATATACGAGCAGTACTTC. It codes for CASSMGHPTIYEQYF. The chain employs TRBV19 and TRBJ2-7; D perhaps matches TRBD1 (6 bases). Per the germline V gene, CDR1 is LNHDA and CDR2 is SQIVND (reference sequence). V lost 3 bases and J lost 4, with 16 bases in between. This CDR3 is built from 15 residues. Based on the CDR3 plus reference TRBV19 and TRBJ2-7, the full variable domain is DGGITQSPKYLFRKEGQNVTLSCEQNLNHDAMYWYRQDPGQGLRLIYYSQIVNDFQKGDIAEGYSVSREKKESFPLTVTSAQKNPTAFYLCASSMGHPTIYEQYFGPGTRLTVT.

The chain links TRBV6-6 to TRBJ1-1, with D unresolved. CDR3 length: 13 amino acids. The V end was cut by 6 bases, the J end by 7 bases, with 15 bases between. The germline CDR1 and CDR2 sequences are MNHNY and SVGAGI (reference sequence). This CDR3 is CASRSIVSVEAFF. The CDR3 DNA is TGTGCCAGCAGATCAATAGTGAGTGTTGAAGCTTTCTTT.

The V call is TRBV27, the J call TRBJ2-3; D unclear. This CDR3 spans 18 amino acids. Germline values: CDR1 MNHEY, CDR2 SMNVEV (reference sequence). Trimming left V 6 bases short and J 2 bases short, with 24 bases between. The CDR3: CASRTTRTTPKNTDTQYF. In nucleotides, the CDR3 is TGTGCCAGCAGGACAACACGTACGACCCCTAAGAACACAGATACGCAGTATTTT.

J is TRBJ1-2 and V is TRBV28; 8 bases match TRBD1. This CDR3 spans 15 amino acids. Trimming removed 5 bases from V and 6 bases from J; junction bases left unmatched: 11. Germline assignment: CDR1 MDHEN and CDR2 SYDVKM. The chain's CDR3 is CASSPRTGSVNGYTF. In DNA form, the CDR3 reads TGTGCCAGCAGTCCCCGGACAGGGTCGGTAAATGGCTACACCTTC.

This chain links TRBV27 with TRBJ2-1; 7 bases line up with TRBD1. Losses at the gene ends were 3 bases for V and 0 bases for J; bases not matched to a gene: 2. CDR3 length equals 15 residues. Germline V gene lookup returns CDR1 MNHEY and CDR2 SMNVEV (reference sequence). CDR3 sequence: CASSFWDSSYNEQFF. The CDR3, as DNA: TGTGCCAGCAGTTTCTGGGACAGCTCCTACAATGAGCAGTTCTTC.

The chain recombines TRBV6-5 with TRBJ2-1, with 7 bases identical to TRBD1. Trimming cost V 4 bases and J 2 bases; bases outside gene matches: 5. The CDR3 contains 15 residues. Germline V gene sequence: CDR1 MNHEY, CDR2 SVGAGI. The CDR3 DNA follows: TGTGCCAGCAGTTTCGTCCAGGGGGCCTACAATGAGCAGTTCTTC. Translating it yields CASSFVQGAYNEQFF.

The chain has TRBV5-1 and TRBJ2-3; a possible D gene is TRBD2 (7 bases). The germline V and J ends were trimmed by 0 bases and 3 bases, with 14 bases remaining between them. This CDR3 spans 16 amino acids. The germline V gene encodes CDR1 SGHRS and CDR2 YFSETQ. CDR3 protein: CASSLEGGRGTDTQYF. As DNA, the CDR3 is TGCGCCAGCAGCTTGGAAGGGGGGAGGGGTACAGATACGCAGTATTTT.

This chain links TRBV3-1 (or the pseudogene TRBV3-2) with TRBJ2-3; 7 nucleotides match TRBD2. The CDR3 runs 16 residues. Trimming at V came to 2 bases and at J to 5 bases, leaving 10 bases not matched to a gene. The germline CDR1 and CDR2 sequences are LGHDT and YNNKEL (reference sequence). The CDR3 protein is CASSQQAAGAKDTQYF. DNA of the CDR3: TGTGCCAGCAGCCAACAGGCGGCGGGAGCAAAAGATACGCAGTATTTT.

This chain connects TRBV9 to TRBJ1-1; D gene ambiguous. This CDR3 is built from 13 residues. Germline CDR1 reads SGDLS; CDR2 reads YYNGEE. Trimming pared 4 bases from V and 1 base from J, leaving 8 bases between. This chain's CDR3 is CASSTSRNTEAFF. Written as DNA, the CDR3 is TGTGCCAGCAGCACGAGTAGGAACACTGAAGCTTTCTTT.

The gene calls are TRBV7-2 and TRBJ1-2, with 7 nucleotides matching TRBD1. Germline CDR1 and CDR2: SGHTA and FQGNSA. CDR3 size: 14 residues. J was trimmed by 4 bases and V by 3 bases; bases with no gene match: 5. CDR3 DNA: TGTGCCAGCAGCTTGAGGGGGCGCGGCTATGGCTACACCTTC. It encodes CASSLRGRGYGYTF.

The genes are TRBV12-3 or TRBV12-4 and TRBJ1-6, with D unclear. V was shortened by 5 bases and J by 6 bases, with 5 bases between the two germline ends. The CDR3 is 12 amino acids. The CDR3 protein is CASSQANSPLHF. The CDR3 DNA reads TGTGCCAGCAGTCAAGCTAATTCACCCCTCCACTTT.

This clone was seen more than once but under ten times. The chain combines TRBV11-2 with TRBJ1-6, with D tentatively TRBD1 (5 bases). Germline CDR1 is SGHAT and CDR2 is FQNNGV. V was shortened by 5 bases and J by 4 bases, with 15 bases between the two germline ends. This CDR3 region has 16 residues. CDR3 bases: TGTGCCAGCAGCCTAGCTCGGGCAGGGTATAATTCACCCCTCCACTTT. Its translation: CASSLARAGYNSPLHF.

This sequence joins TRBV29-1 and TRBJ1-2, with TRBD1 as a possible D gene (6 bases). The V gene's germline CDR1 is SQVTM and CDR2 ANQGSEA. This CDR3 spans 13 amino acids. V lost 3 bases and J 4 bases, leaving 12 bases between the germline ends. The CDR3 is CSVDQGQRYGYTF. The CDR3 bases are TGCAGCGTTGACCAAGGACAGCGCTATGGCTACACCTTC.

The J gene is TRBJ1-4, the V gene TRBV20-1; no clear D gene. Germline CDR1 and CDR2: DFQATT and SNEGSKA (reference sequence). This CDR3 comprises 13 residues. The ends were cut back, 3 bases at V and 8 bases at J, with 13 bases in the middle. The CDR3 DNA reads as TGCAGTGCTAGTCCGGTTTCCTACGAAAAACTGTTTTTT. It encodes CSASPVSYEKLFF.

This chain uses TRBV20-1 with TRBJ1-2; no clear D gene. CDR1 and CDR2 (germline): DFQATT, SNEGSKA (reference sequence). CDR3 length: 12 residues. V lost 3 bases and J 3 bases, leaving 8 bases between the germline ends. The CDR3 region is CSASTRDYGYTF. DNA of the CDR3: TGCAGTGCTAGTACGAGAGACTATGGCTACACCTTC.

This clone was seen repeatedly, ten times or more. The V call is TRBV30, the J call TRBJ1-1; D is perhaps TRBD1 (6 bases). The germline V gene encodes CDR1 GTSNPN and CDR2 SVGIG (reference sequence). This CDR3 spans 12 amino acids. Trimming cost V 3 bases and J 5 bases, with 10 bases left between them. The CDR3 spells CAWRDRGTEAFF. CDR3 DNA sequence: TGTGCCTGGAGGGACAGAGGGACTGAAGCTTTCTTT.

The chain combines TRBV2 with TRBJ2-2; 14 bases are a match to TRBD2. Losses at the gene ends were 5 bases for V and 9 bases for J; bases not matched to a gene: 5. The CDR3 runs 15 residues. Germline assignment: CDR1 SNHLY and CDR2 FYNNEI. The CDR3 bases are TGTGCCAGCAGTCCTCGGACTAGCGGGGGGCGGGAGCTGTTTTTT. Translated: CASSPRTSGGRELFF.

This chain connects TRBV6-1 to TRBJ2-3; weak D call: TRBD2 (7 bases). This CDR3 is 19 amino acids long. The V and J ends lost 4 bases and 2 bases respectively, with 25 bases between them. Germline CDR1 is MNHNS and CDR2 is SASEGT. This chain's CDR3 is CASSVLGGAAGIDTDTQYF. The CDR3 region has the DNA TGTGCCAGCAGTGTCCTGGGGGGGGCGGCGGGGATTGACACAGATACGCAGTATTTT.

The CDR3 spells CSASKGAAHSNQPQHF. DNA of the CDR3: TGCAGTGCTAGTAAGGGGGCGGCTCATAGCAATCAGCCCCAGCATTTT. The gene calls are TRBV20-1 and TRBJ1-5; 7 positions match TRBD1. CDR1 and CDR2 from the germline V gene are DFQATT and SNEGSKA (reference sequence). The CDR3 contains 16 residues. The ends lost 3 bases at V and 0 bases at J; junction bases unmatched: 8.

In this sample, this clone turned up once. The rearrangement links TRBV11-3 to TRBJ2-5; a weak D match, TRBD1 (7 bases). Germline V gene sequence: CDR1 SGHNT, CDR2 YENEEA. The CDR3 loop spans 15 amino acids. Trimming removed 5 bases at V and 7 bases at J, with 20 bases between. The CDR3 spells CASSPTGLQGGTQYF. The CDR3 DNA is TGTGCCAGCAGCCCGACGGGACTCCAGGGGGGGACCCAGTACTTC.

The chain couples TRBV6-5 to TRBJ2-1, with D possibly matching TRBD2 (6 bases). Germline values: CDR1 MNHEY, CDR2 SVGAGI. Trimming took 4 bases from V and 7 from J, leaving 11 bases between them. The length of the CDR3 is 13 residues. Written as DNA, the CDR3 is TGTGCCAGCAGTTGGGACTCTAGGAATGAGCAGTTCTTC. Protein product: CASSWDSRNEQFF.

The V and J genes are TRBV19 and TRBJ2-1; maybe TRBD1 (5 bases). V gave up 5 bases and J gave up 5 bases, with 13 bases separating them. Germline V gene data show CDR1 as LNHDA and CDR2 as SQIVND (reference sequence). The CDR3 totals 14 residues. The CDR3 region has the DNA TGTGCCAGTAGTCGTGCAGGGAATAACAATGAGCAGTTCTTC. Its protein product is CASSRAGNNNEQFF.

The rearrangement uses TRBV3-1 (or the pseudogene TRBV3-2) and TRBJ1-5; D is ambiguous. Germline values: CDR1 LGHDT, CDR2 YNNKEL (reference sequence). The V end was cut by 1 base, the J end by 6 bases, with 7 bases between. CDR3 length: 13 residues. The CDR3 nucleotides are TGTGCCAGCAGCCAAGGGGCGCGTCAGCCCCAGCATTTT. This codes for CASSQGARQPQHF.

The chain combines TRBV4-3 with TRBJ2-7; TRBD1 matches at 7 bases. After removal of 4 bases from V and 2 bases from J, the junction contained 5 bases not matched to a gene. The CDR3 spans 14 residues. Germline CDR1 is LGHNA and CDR2 is YSLEER. The CDR3 reads CASSRQDRAYEQYF. The CDR3 coding sequence is TGCGCCAGCAGCCGGCAAGACAGGGCCTACGAGCAGTACTTC.

The chain has TRBV7-9 and TRBJ2-3; 12 bases fit TRBD2. This CDR3 is 15 amino acids long. CDR1 is SEHNR, CDR2 FQNEAQ, per germline (reference sequence). The J segment lost 3 bases and the V segment lost 4 bases, leaving 2 bases of the junction unmatched. The CDR3 here is CASSSGTSGTDTQYF. DNA for the CDR3: TGTGCCAGCAGCTCTGGGACTAGCGGGACAGATACGCAGTATTTT.

This clone appeared once. This rearrangement joins TRBV11-2 to TRBJ2-7; D not certain. The germline V gene encodes CDR1 SGHAT and CDR2 FQNNGV. The V end lost 3 bases, the J end lost 4 bases, and 4 bases lay between the germline ends. This CDR3 contains 11 residues. The CDR3 nucleotides read TGTGCCAGCAGCTTCTTATACGAGCAGTACTTC. It is translated as CASSFLYEQYF.

CDR3 region: CASSLFRGGASNQPQHF. CDR3 coding DNA: TGCGCCAGCAGCTTGTTCCGTGGGGGGGCCAGCAATCAGCCCCAGCATTTT. The rearrangement links TRBV5-1 to TRBJ1-5; D perhaps matches TRBD1 (6 bases). Trimming cost V 1 base and J 1 base, with 15 bases left between them. Germline-derived CDR1 and CDR2 are SGHRS and YFSETQ. The CDR3 loop spans 17 amino acids. The full variable domain, in which reference TRBV5-1 and TRBJ1-5 provide the parts outside the CDR3, is KAGVTQTPRYLIKTRGQQVTLSCSPISGHRSVSWYQQTPGQGLQFLFEYFSETQRNKGNFPGRFSGRQFSNSRSEMNVSTLELGDSALYLCASSLFRGGASNQPQHFGDGTRLSIL.

The chain couples TRBV5-1 to TRBJ2-2; 8 nucleotides line up with TRBD1. V was clipped by 2 bases and J by 5 bases; unmatched bases: 2. Germline V gene lookup returns CDR1 SGHRS and CDR2 YFSETQ. This CDR3 has 14 amino acids. CDR3 region: CASSLQGGTGELFF. The CDR3 DNA is TGCGCCAGCAGCTTACAGGGGGGAACCGGGGAGCTGTTTTTT.